The clone carrying this TCR beta chain qualifies as medium-sized. Its target is not known. Germline lookup yields CDR1 LNHDA and CDR2 SQIVND (reference sequence). The J segment lost 2 bases and the V segment lost 5 bases, leaving 9 bases of the junction unmatched. The CDR3 runs to 16 residues. This sample is part of a study of T cell repertoires in ileal Crohn's disease. On the study more broadly: All patients had surgery for stricturing (61%) or penetrating (around 39%) disease.

General observations from the study: Compared with non-smokers, active smokers at surgery showed more clonal expansions. Sorted CD8 T cells held more high-frequency clones than CD4.

Each sample's TCRB immunosequencing used five hundred nanograms of biopsy DNA. TCRdb's table, derived via immunoSEQ multiplex PCR, lists solely in-frame clones and lacks some. Of approximately 15,000 clones listed, about 75% are singletons. The sequencing sample was made of ileal tissue. The receptor was isolated from an adult with Crohn's disease. V gene TRBV19 combines with J gene TRBJ2-1, with 7 bases that match TRBD2. CDR3 sequence (DNA): TGTGCCAGTAGTGCCGATTCTAGCGGTGCCTACAATGAGCAGTTCTTC. Its translation is CASSADSSGAYNEQFF.